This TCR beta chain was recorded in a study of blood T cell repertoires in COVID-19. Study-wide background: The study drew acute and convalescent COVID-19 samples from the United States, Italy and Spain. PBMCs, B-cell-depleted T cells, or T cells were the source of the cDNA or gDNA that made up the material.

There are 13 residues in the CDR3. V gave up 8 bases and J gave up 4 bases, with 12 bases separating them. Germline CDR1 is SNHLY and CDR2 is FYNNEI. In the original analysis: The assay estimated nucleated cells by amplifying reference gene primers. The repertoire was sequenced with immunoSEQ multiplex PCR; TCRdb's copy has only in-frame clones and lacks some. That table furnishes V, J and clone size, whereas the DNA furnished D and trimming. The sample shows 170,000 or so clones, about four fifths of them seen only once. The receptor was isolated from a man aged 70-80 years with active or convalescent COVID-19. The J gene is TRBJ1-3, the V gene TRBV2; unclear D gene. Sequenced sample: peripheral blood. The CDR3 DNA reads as TGTGCCAGCGCCGCGGGAGAAGGAAACACCATATATTTT. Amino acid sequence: CASAAGEGNTIYF.